This T cell receptor (beta chain) is drawn from a study of cytomegalovirus exposure and HLA in healthy donors. Study information: T cells numbering about 200 million yielded around 120 million unique TCR beta sequences in an earlier analysis. HLA-typed donors were the source of around 80 million unique TCRs, which an early data release held. The study, taken as a whole, reports: No immune exposure information besides CMV serostatus was available.

PCR used 60 Vbeta primers and 13 Jbeta primers. Libraries were prepared by immunoSEQ multiplex PCR; TCRdb keeps only in-frame clonotypes and omits some of them. The sample holds roughly 200,000 clones, 80% to 90% seen once. Remarks on this clone: The antigen is unknown.

Germline loops: CDR1 SGHRS, CDR2 YFSETQ. J was trimmed by 7 bases and V by 0 bases; bases with no gene match: 5. The CDR3 spans 14 residues. This sequence joins TRBV5-1 and TRBJ2-5, with TRBD2 matching over 8 bases. The sample consisted of PBMCs. The TCR originated in a man younger than 40 in good health and CMV-seronegative. The CDR3 DNA is TGCGCCAGCAGCTTGGCGGGGGGGCCGGGGACCCAGTACTTC. It codes for CASSLAGGPGTQYF. Based on the CDR3 plus reference TRBV5-1 and TRBJ2-5, the full variable domain is KAGVTQTPRYLIKTRGQQVTLSCSPISGHRSVSWYQQTPGQGLQFLFEYFSETQRNKGNFPGRFSGRQFSNSRSEMNVSTLELGDSALYLCASSLAGGPGTQYFGPGTRLLVL.